What follows describes a single T cell receptor beta chain. Its antigen is undetermined. The sample comes from a study of CD8 T cells in ankylosing spondylitis. TCRdb processed the 5' RACE reads anew with MiXCR; each CDR3 protein has one entry. The sample holds 50,000 to 75,000 distinct CDR3 sequences; approximately 5.7% are singletons and the top ten take about 4.6%. The study, taken as a whole, reports: Clones linked with disease were CD8+ and fairly uncommon in the peripheral blood. According to the report, clones linked to the disease were significantly enriched in matched synovial fluid samples taken from ankylosing spondylitis patients. Certain motif variants had earlier appeared in reactive arthritis synovial fluid and blood.

Germline CDR1 and CDR2: SGDLS and YYNGEE. Unmatched junction bases numbered 10, after V lost 4 bases and J lost 3 bases. The CDR3 sequence is 19 residues long. Source material: synovial fluid, either unsorted or a sorted T cell fraction (not recorded which). V gene TRBV9 combines with J gene TRBJ2-1, with 16 bases lining up with TRBD2. The clonotype comes from a male donor with ankylosing spondylitis. Here the CDR3 reads CASSHPGTSGRALYNEQFF. CDR3 coding DNA: TGTGCCAGCAGCCACCCTGGGACTAGCGGGAGGGCCCTCTACAATGAGCAGTTCTTC.